These 2 T cell receptor beta chains share one sample of origin, sequenced in a study of blood T cell repertoires in COVID-19. Produced via immunoSEQ multiplex PCR; TCRdb's table is partial and in-frame only. The table shows more than 90,000 clones, with about four fifths occurring only once. Specimen: peripheral blood. The receptor source for this set is a woman older than 75 with acute or convalescent COVID-19.

The CDR3 DNA reads TGCGCCAGCAGCTTCTTAACAGGGAACACTGAAGCTTTCTTT. Protein product: CASSFLTGNTEAFF. This chain joins TRBV5-1 and TRBJ1-1; D possibly corresponds to TRBD1 (5 bases). CDR3 length: 14 residues. With 2 bases removed from V and 1 base from J, the gap between germline ends came to 9 bases. Per the germline V gene, CDR1 is SGHRS and CDR2 is YFSETQ.

A single count supports this clone. CDR3 nucleotide sequence: TGTGCCAGCAGGAACCAGGGTACCGGTGAAGCTTTCTTT. Protein product: CASRNQGTGEAFF. V and J are TRBV12-3 or TRBV12-4 and TRBJ1-1, with D possibly matching TRBD1 (5 bases). CDR3 size: 13 residues. The V end was cut by 6 bases, the J end by 7 bases, with 15 bases between.